One and the same sample provided the 30 T cell receptor beta chains below, sequenced in a study of early T cells in non-severe SARS-CoV-2 infection. TCRdb processed the 5' RACE reads anew with MiXCR; each CDR3 protein has one entry. The sample lists 66,000 or so distinct CDR3 sequences, about 13% occurring once. The sample comprised whole blood. Receptor source: an adult who was a healthcare worker with PCR-confirmed SARS-CoV-2 infection or an uninfected control (not recorded which).

The CDR3 here is CASSEEAGGRTDTQYF. Written as DNA, the CDR3 is TGTGCCAGCAGTGAGGAAGCGGGAGGACGCACAGATACGCAGTATTTT. This sequence joins TRBV6-4 and TRBJ2-3; 9 positions match TRBD2. V shed 3 bases and J 1 base; nucleotides not matched to a gene: 5. The CDR3 runs to 16 residues. Germline CDR1 reads MRHNA; CDR2 reads SNTAGT.

This rearrangement joins TRBV7-2 to TRBJ2-4; D unclear. The CDR3 is made up of 13 amino acids. Germline V gene sequence: CDR1 SGHTA, CDR2 FQGNSA. V was pared by 2 bases and J by 4 bases, with 6 bases between. CDR3 region: CASSLSSKNIQYF. The CDR3 DNA follows: TGTGCCAGCAGCTTATCGTCAAAAAACATTCAGTACTTC.

This clonotype has a handful of counts. V is TRBV2 and J is TRBJ2-7; possibly TRBD2 for D (6 bases). The germline CDR1 and CDR2 sequences are SNHLY and FYNNEI. The CDR3 extends over 14 amino acids. The V end lost 4 bases, the J end lost 0 bases, and 10 bases lay between the germline ends. The CDR3: CASSAGGPSYEQYF. CDR3 bases: TGTGCCAGCAGTGCTGGAGGGCCCTCCTACGAGCAGTACTTC. The variable domain in full, completed from reference TRBV2 and TRBJ2-7, reads EPEVTQTPSHQVTQMGQEVILRCVPISNHLYFYWYRQILGQKVEFLVSFYNNEISEKSEIFDDQFSVERPDGSNFTLKIRSTKLEDSAMYFCASSAGGPSYEQYFGPGTRLTVT.

The V and J genes are TRBV29-1 and TRBJ1-1; 9 bases are a match to TRBD1. V lost 6 bases to trimming and J lost 5 bases; unmatched junction nucleotides: 4. The CDR3 loop spans 12 amino acids. Germline values: CDR1 SQVTM, CDR2 ANQGSEA. CDR3 in DNA: TGCAGCGTAGGGACAGGGATTACTGAAGCTTTCTTT. Translating it yields CSVGTGITEAFF.

This clonotype was seen at least ten times. This sequence may be a read error, since a much larger clone differs from it by one base. The genes are TRBV7-6 and TRBJ2-1, with a possible D match to TRBD2 (6 bases). The length of the CDR3 is 15 residues. The ends were cut back, 5 bases at V and 5 bases at J, with 16 bases in the middle. Germline CDR1 SGHVS, CDR2 FNYEAQ. CDR3 loop: CASSHRRGRDNEQFF. CDR3 sequence (DNA): TGTGCCAGCAGCCACCGGAGGGGAAGGGACAATGAGCAGTTCTTC.

This clonotype was seen a few times. The rearrangement joins TRBV3-2 to TRBJ2-7. TRBV3-2 counts as a pseudogene. The CDR3 extends over 11 amino acids. CDR3 in DNA: TGTGCCAGCACACCCTACGATGAGCAGTACTTC. This gives the protein CASTPYDEQYF.

The chain combines TRBV5-1 with TRBJ2-2, with 8 bases that match TRBD2. The germline gives CDR1 SGHRS, CDR2 YFSETQ. The CDR3 runs to 15 residues. V lost 3 bases and J lost 2; bases outside the gene matches: 3. Here the CDR3 DNA reads TGCGCCAGCAGCTGGGTAGCGGGAAACACCGGGGAGCTGTTTTTT. Encoded protein: CASSWVAGNTGELFF.

The chain links TRBV29-1 to TRBJ1-1; no reliable D call. V gave up 6 bases and J gave up 11 bases, with 16 bases separating them. The CDR3 sequence is 11 residues long. CDR1 and CDR2 from the germline V gene are SQVTM and ANQGSEA. The CDR3 region is CSVPSSIEAFF. The CDR3 DNA is TGCAGCGTCCCCTCATCCATCGAGGCTTTCTTT. The whole variable domain, filled in from reference TRBV29-1 and TRBJ1-1, reads SAVISQKPSRDICQRGTSLTIQCQVDSQVTMMFWYRQQPGQSLTLIATANQGSEATYESGFVIDKFPISRPNLTFSTLTVSNMSPEDSSIYLCSVPSSIEAFFGQGTRLTVV.

The V gene is TRBV19, the J gene TRBJ2-1, with unresolved D. The V gene's germline CDR1 is LNHDA and CDR2 SQIVND (reference sequence). Trimming removed 6 bases at V and 8 bases at J, with 14 bases between. The CDR3 is 13 residues long. The DNA of the CDR3 is TGTGCCAGTAGCCACCCTGGGCCCCATGAGCAGTTCTTC. Residues: CASSHPGPHEQFF.

Many counts were recorded for this clonotype. The rearrangement links TRBV7-8 to TRBJ1-1; 8 nucleotides line up with TRBD1. Trimming removed 5 bases from V and 9 bases from J; junction bases left unmatched: 8. The CDR3 is 13 amino acids. The germline V gene encodes CDR1 SGHVS and CDR2 FQNEAQ. CDR3 nucleotides: TGTGCCAGCAGCCCCGGGACAGGTCGTAAAGCTTTCTTT. Its translation is CASSPGTGRKAFF. Full variable domain (outside the CDR3, taken from reference TRBV7-8 and TRBJ1-1): GAGVSQSPRYKVAKRGQDVALRCDPISGHVSLFWYQQALGQGPEFLTYFQNEAQLDKSGLPSDRFFAERPEGSVSTLKIQRTQQEDSAVYLCASSPGTGRKAFFGQGTRLTVV.

This clonotype was recorded a few times. The CDR3 here is CSLRRGLNTEAFF. The CDR3 nucleotides read TGCAGTTTAAGGAGGGGATTGAACACTGAAGCTTTCTTT. The rearrangement uses TRBV29-1 and TRBJ1-1; maybe TRBD1 (5 bases). CDR3 length: 13 residues. CDR1 and CDR2 (germline): SQVTM, ANQGSEA.

In this sample, this clonotype turned up a few times. The rearrangement uses TRBV29-1 and TRBJ2-3, with D perhaps matching TRBD2 (7 bases). Trimming shortened V by 6 bases and J by 2 bases, and 12 bases separated the two germline ends. Germline V gene data show CDR1 as SQVTM and CDR2 as ANQGSEA. This CDR3 is built from 13 residues. The DNA of the CDR3 is TGCAGCGTCCCGCGGGGGCCCACAGATACGCAGTATTTT. This codes for CSVPRGPTDTQYF.

This clonotype was detected only a few times. The V call is TRBV5-4, the J call TRBJ2-1, with a weak D call TRBD2 (5 bases). Germline CDR1 and CDR2: SGHNT and YYREEE (reference sequence). The V end lost 2 bases, the J end lost 5 bases, and 14 bases lay between the germline ends. The CDR3 contains 15 residues. The chain's CDR3 is CASSLSLAVNNEQFF. The CDR3 nucleotides are TGTGCCAGCAGCTTAAGTCTAGCTGTTAACAATGAGCAGTTCTTC.

The chain combines TRBV2 with TRBJ2-7; 7 bases fit TRBD1. Germline CDR1 reads SNHLY; CDR2 reads FYNNEI. There are 14 residues in the CDR3. With V trimmed by 8 bases and J by 2 bases, 9 bases remained unmatched. CDR3 in DNA: TGTGCCAGCCGTTATAGACAGGGACCCTACGAGCAGTACTTC. It is translated as CASRYRQGPYEQYF.

This sequence joins TRBV30 and TRBJ2-1; weak D call: TRBD2 (6 bases). The V end lost 1 base, the J end lost 2 bases, and 9 bases lay between the germline ends. Germline-derived CDR1 and CDR2 are GTSNPN and SVGIG (reference sequence). The CDR3 totals 14 residues. The CDR3 DNA sequence: TGTGCCTGGAGTGCGGCGGGGCCCTACAATGAGCAGTTCTTC. Translated, it gives CAWSAAGPYNEQFF.

The rearrangement uses TRBV28 and TRBJ1-2; TRBD1 agrees at 9 bases. The CDR3 consists of 17 residues. V dropped 3 bases and J dropped 0; count of bases not matched to a gene: 8. Looked up from germline, CDR1 is MDHEN and CDR2 is SYDVKM. CDR3 sequence reads: CASSFVGQGSANYGYTF. As DNA, the CDR3 is TGTGCCAGCAGTTTTGTGGGACAGGGATCAGCTAACTATGGCTACACCTTC.

This clonotype was seen ten or more times. The chain couples TRBV27 to TRBJ2-1; TRBD2 agrees at 7 bases. The CDR3 runs 14 residues. With 6 bases clipped from V and 3 bases from J, the junction kept 5 bases outside the gene matches. From germline, CDR1 is MNHEY and CDR2 SMNVEV (reference sequence). The CDR3 spells CASRSGDFYNEQFF. CDR3 bases: TGTGCCAGCAGAAGCGGGGACTTCTACAATGAGCAGTTCTTC.

V is TRBV5-6 and J is TRBJ2-2; 9 bases line up with TRBD1. V was clipped by 1 base and J by 5 bases; unmatched bases: 3. The CDR3 extends over 15 amino acids. CDR1 is SGHDT and CDR2 is YYEEEE in the germline V gene. CDR3 sequence reads: CASSLRDRVTGELFF. The CDR3 DNA reads as TGTGCCAGCAGCTTGCGGGACAGGGTAACCGGGGAGCTGTTTTTT.

This clonotype was picked up a small number of times. This sequence joins TRBV6-2 or TRBV6-3 and TRBJ1-5, with TRBD1 as a possible D gene (5 bases). The CDR3 has 13 amino acids. CDR1 and CDR2 (germline): MNHEY, SVGEGT. Between the trimmed V and J ends, which lost 2 bases and 7 bases, there was a span of 9 bases. DNA for the CDR3: TGTGCCAGCAGTTACAGGGGCGGGCAGCCCCAGCATTTT. It yields the protein CASSYRGGQPQHF.

The table lists this clonotype with a few counts. V and J are TRBV2 and TRBJ2-3; D may be TRBD2 (6 bases). Trimming pared 7 bases from V and 1 base from J, leaving 9 bases between. Germline V gene data show CDR1 as SNHLY and CDR2 as FYNNEI. The CDR3 contains 13 residues. Written as DNA, the CDR3 is TGTGCCAGCAAGACTAGTGGCACAGATACGCAGTATTTT. It translates to CASKTSGTDTQYF.

This clonotype has a handful of counts. The chain couples TRBV5-1 to TRBJ1-6; D is unresolved. V shed 5 bases and J shed 5 bases, with 5 bases lying between them. Per the germline V gene, CDR1 is SGHRS and CDR2 is YFSETQ. The CDR3 is 12 amino acids. The CDR3 DNA reads TGCGCCAGCAGAAATGATAATTCACCCCTCCACTTT. This gives the protein CASRNDNSPLHF.

Many counts were recorded for this clonotype. The rearrangement links TRBV4-3 to TRBJ1-1; a possible D gene is TRBD1 (5 bases). The CDR3 consists of 19 residues. Germline V gives CDR1 LGHNA, CDR2 YSLEER. With 0 bases removed from V and 4 bases from J, the gap between germline ends came to 24 bases. The CDR3 nucleotides are TGCGCCAGCAGCCAAGATATGGGTAGACAGCCTCTATTAAGCACTGAAGCTTTCTTT. Amino acid sequence: CASSQDMGRQPLLSTEAFF.

The V and J genes are TRBV6-5 and TRBJ2-3; unclear D gene. CDR3 length: 14 amino acids. Trimming stripped 6 bases from V and 5 bases from J, with 15 bases between. The V gene's germline CDR1 is MNHEY and CDR2 SVGAGI. The CDR3 reads CASRVGASQDTQYF. The CDR3 bases are TGTGCCAGCAGGGTAGGAGCTAGTCAAGATACGCAGTATTTT.

This clonotype was detected ten times or more. The gene calls are TRBV7-8 and TRBJ2-7; no firm D call. CDR1 and CDR2 from the germline V gene are SGHVS and FQNEAQ. This CDR3 comprises 15 residues. V gave up 3 bases and J gave up 0 bases, with 12 bases separating them. CDR3 protein: CASSFRPTSSYEQYF. The CDR3 nucleotides read TGTGCCAGCAGCTTTCGACCCACATCCTCCTACGAGCAGTACTTC.

This clonotype was seen only a few times. The chain carries TRBV7-6 and TRBJ2-2; D call uncertain. The CDR3 spans 16 residues. The V end was cut by 5 bases, the J end by 1 base, with 14 bases between. The germline V gene encodes CDR1 SGHVS and CDR2 FNYEAQ. The CDR3 region has the DNA TGTGCCAGCAGCCGAGGAGTGCTCGTGAACACCGGGGAGCTGTTTTTT. Translation: CASSRGVLVNTGELFF.

V is TRBV5-1 and J is TRBJ2-1, with 10 nucleotides matching TRBD1. Looked up from germline, CDR1 is SGHRS and CDR2 is YFSETQ. Trimming removed 1 base from V and 4 bases from J; junction bases left unmatched: 2. This CDR3 has 15 residues. CDR3 sequence (DNA): TGCGCCAGCAGCTTGTGGGGACAGGGGTACAATGAGCAGTTCTTC. Protein product: CASSLWGQGYNEQFF. The full variable domain, rest sourced from reference TRBV5-1 and TRBJ2-1, is KAGVTQTPRYLIKTRGQQVTLSCSPISGHRSVSWYQQTPGQGLQFLFEYFSETQRNKGNFPGRFSGRQFSNSRSEMNVSTLELGDSALYLCASSLWGQGYNEQFFGPGTRLTVL.

The chain employs TRBV5-1 and TRBJ1-1; D unclear. Germline V gives CDR1 SGHRS, CDR2 YFSETQ. This CDR3 spans 15 amino acids. V lost 7 bases, J lost 0 bases, and 16 bases lay in between. The CDR3 sequence: CASRREGSVNTEAFF. Here the CDR3 DNA reads TGCGCCAGCCGTCGCGAGGGCTCGGTGAACACTGAAGCTTTCTTT. The full variable domain, rest sourced from reference TRBV5-1 and TRBJ1-1, is KAGVTQTPRYLIKTRGQQVTLSCSPISGHRSVSWYQQTPGQGLQFLFEYFSETQRNKGNFPGRFSGRQFSNSRSEMNVSTLELGDSALYLCASRREGSVNTEAFFGQGTRLTVV.

The CDR3 sequence: CASSQDGGPHTDTQYF. In DNA, the CDR3 is TGCGCCAGCAGCCAAGACGGGGGGCCCCACACAGATACGCAGTATTTT. The chain employs TRBV4-1 and TRBJ2-3; D might be TRBD2 (7 bases). The CDR3 runs to 16 residues. Germline CDR1 MGHRA, CDR2 YSYEKL. Between the trimmed V and J ends, which lost 0 bases and 2 bases, there was a span of 12 bases.

This clonotype was seen a few times. V usage is TRBV28 and J usage is TRBJ2-7; tentatively, D is TRBD1 (6 bases). The CDR3 is 12 residues long. The V gene's germline CDR1 is MDHEN and CDR2 SYDVKM. V shed 9 bases and J shed 2 bases, with 11 bases lying between them. CDR3 region: CASGGRTYEQYF. CDR3 bases: TGTGCCAGTGGGGGCAGGACCTACGAGCAGTACTTC.

This clonotype was seen ten or more times. J is TRBJ2-1 and V is TRBV20-1, with 10 bases lining up with TRBD2. CDR1 and CDR2 from the germline V gene are DFQATT and SNEGSKA (reference sequence). The CDR3 is 15 residues long. The junction had 9 bases not matched to a gene; V was cut back by 3 bases and J by 7 bases. CDR3 residues: CSASPKPSGSNEQFF. Here the CDR3 DNA reads TGCAGTGCTAGCCCCAAACCTAGCGGGAGTAATGAGCAGTTCTTC.